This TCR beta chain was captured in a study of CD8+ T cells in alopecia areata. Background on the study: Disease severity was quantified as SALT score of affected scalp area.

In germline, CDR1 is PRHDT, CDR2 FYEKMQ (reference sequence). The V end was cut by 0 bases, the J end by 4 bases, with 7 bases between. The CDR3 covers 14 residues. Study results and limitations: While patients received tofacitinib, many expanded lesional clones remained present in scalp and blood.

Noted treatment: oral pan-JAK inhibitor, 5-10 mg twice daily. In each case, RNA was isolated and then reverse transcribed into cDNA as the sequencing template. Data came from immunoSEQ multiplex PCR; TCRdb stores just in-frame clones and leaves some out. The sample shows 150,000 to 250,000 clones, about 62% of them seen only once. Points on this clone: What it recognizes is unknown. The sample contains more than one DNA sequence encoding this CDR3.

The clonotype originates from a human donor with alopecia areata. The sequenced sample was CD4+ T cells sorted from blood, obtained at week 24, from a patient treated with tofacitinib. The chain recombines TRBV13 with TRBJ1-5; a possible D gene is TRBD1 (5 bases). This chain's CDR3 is CASSLGDRNQPQHF. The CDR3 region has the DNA TGTGCCAGCAGCTTAGGCGACAGAAATCAGCCCCAGCATTTT.